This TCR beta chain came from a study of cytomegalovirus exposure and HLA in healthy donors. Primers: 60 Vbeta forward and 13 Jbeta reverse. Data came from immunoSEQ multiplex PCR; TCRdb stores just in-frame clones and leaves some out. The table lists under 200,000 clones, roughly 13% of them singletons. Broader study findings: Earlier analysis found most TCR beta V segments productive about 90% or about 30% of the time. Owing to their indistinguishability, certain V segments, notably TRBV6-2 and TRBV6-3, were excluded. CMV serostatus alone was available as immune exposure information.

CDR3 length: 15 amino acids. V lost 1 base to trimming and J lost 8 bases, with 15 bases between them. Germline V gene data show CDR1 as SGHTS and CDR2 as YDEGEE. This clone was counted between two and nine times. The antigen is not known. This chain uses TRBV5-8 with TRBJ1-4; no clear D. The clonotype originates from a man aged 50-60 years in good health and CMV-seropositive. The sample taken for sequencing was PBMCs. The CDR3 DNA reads TGTGCCAGCAGCTTGTCAGCAGGAAGATCGGAAAAACTGTTTTTT. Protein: CASSLSAGRSEKLFF.